One sample yielded the 13 T cell receptor beta chains listed below, sequenced in a study of Graves' ophthalmopathy and Graves' hyperthyroidism. TCR beta CDR3 regions were amplified from RNA transcripts. The library came from an HTBI-primed first-round RT-PCR and a second-round multiplex PCR. TCRdb reprocessed the multiplex PCR reads with MiXCR, giving one entry per CDR3 protein. The sample has a few hundred thousand distinct CDR3 sequences, roughly 40% seen once. Sequences were obtained from peripheral blood or thyroid tissue (not recorded which). All receptors come from an adult man with Graves' hyperthyroidism.

This clonotype showed up many times. V and J are TRBV7-9 and TRBJ1-6; 8 positions match TRBD1. Per the germline V gene, CDR1 is SEHNR and CDR2 is FQNEAQ (reference sequence). The CDR3 contains 15 residues. V shed 5 bases and J 7 bases; nucleotides not matched to a gene: 7. In DNA, the CDR3 is TGTGCCAGCAGCCCCCGGACAGGGCGAAATTCACCCCTCCACTTT. This encodes CASSPRTGRNSPLHF. The full variable domain, in which reference TRBV7-9 and TRBJ1-6 provide the parts outside the CDR3, is DTGVSQNPRHKITKRGQNVTFRCDPISEHNRLYWYRQTLGQGPEFLTYFQNEAQLEKSRLLSDRFSAERPKGSFSTLEIQRTEQGDSAMYLCASSPRTGRNSPLHFGNGTRLTVT.

V gene TRBV7-2 combines with J gene TRBJ2-3; D is undetermined. From germline, CDR1 is SGHTA and CDR2 FQGNSA. V lost 2 bases to trimming and J lost 0 bases, with 9 bases between them. The CDR3 covers 15 residues. The CDR3 coding sequence is TGTGCCAGCAGCTTATACCCAACTAGCACAGATACGCAGTATTTT. Its translation is CASSLYPTSTDTQYF.

This clonotype was observed many times. J is TRBJ2-5 and V is TRBV20-1; 8 nucleotides align to TRBD1. V trimming: 3 bases; J trimming: 5 bases; junction bases outside the gene matches: 8. CDR1 DFQATT and CDR2 SNEGSKA come from the germline V gene (reference sequence). The CDR3 spans 14 residues. For the CDR3, the DNA is TGCAGTGCTAGCCCCCAGGGGGCTATGGAGACCCAGTACTTC. Translated, it gives CSASPQGAMETQYF.

Many counts were recorded for this clonotype. This chain connects TRBV7-8 to TRBJ1-5, with D possibly being TRBD1 (5 bases). The germline V gene has CDR1 SGHVS and CDR2 FQNEAQ. The CDR3 is made up of 15 amino acids. V lost 0 bases to trimming and J lost 0 bases, with 6 bases between them. The CDR3 DNA sequence: TGTGCCAGCAGCTTAGCAGGGGTTAGCAATCAGCCCCAGCATTTT. Translation gives CASSLAGVSNQPQHF.

The chain links TRBV9 to TRBJ2-1; 8 bases are a match to TRBD2. CDR3 length equals 15 residues. Germline lookup yields CDR1 SGDLS and CDR2 YYNGEE. The V and J ends lost 2 bases and 10 bases, in that order; junction bases with no gene match: 11. CDR3 in amino acids: CASSVGSSGNSEQFF. CDR3 DNA: TGTGCCAGCAGCGTTGGTAGTAGCGGGAACTCAGAGCAGTTCTTC.

This clonotype was observed a handful of times. This chain connects TRBV19 to TRBJ1-5; no clear D gene. The CDR3 is 12 amino acids. Trimming stripped 6 bases from V and 5 bases from J, with 8 bases between. Germline V gene sequence: CDR1 LNHDA, CDR2 SQIVND (reference sequence). The CDR3 DNA reads TGTGCCAGTAGGGCACCACATCAGCCCCAGCATTTT. Protein: CASRAPHQPQHF.

The chain uses TRBV14 and TRBJ1-1, with D possibly TRBD1 on 5 matching bases. V was trimmed by 3 bases and J by 0 bases, leaving 8 bases between them. Germline CDR1 SGHDN, CDR2 FVKESK. The CDR3 covers 14 residues. The CDR3 reads CASSHRGVNTEAFF. Here the CDR3 DNA reads TGTGCCAGCAGCCATCGGGGGGTGAACACTGAAGCTTTCTTT.

This clonotype was counted many times. V is TRBV2 and J is TRBJ2-7; 7 bases fit TRBD2. V was clipped by 3 bases and J by 2 bases; unmatched bases: 1. The CDR3 is made up of 13 amino acids. The germline gives CDR1 SNHLY, CDR2 FYNNEI. CDR3 residues: CASSEGGPYEQYF. The CDR3 nucleotides read TGTGCCAGCAGTGAGGGAGGGCCCTACGAGCAGTACTTC. The variable domain in full, completed from reference TRBV2 and TRBJ2-7, reads EPEVTQTPSHQVTQMGQEVILRCVPISNHLYFYWYRQILGQKVEFLVSFYNNEISEKSEIFDDQFSVERPDGSNFTLKIRSTKLEDSAMYFCASSEGGPYEQYFGPGTRLTVT.

This clonotype has a count of ten or more. The chain employs TRBV12-3 or TRBV12-4 and TRBJ1-4; maybe TRBD1 (6 bases). The V and J ends lost 1 base and 8 bases respectively, with 11 bases between them. The CDR3 is made up of 14 amino acids. The CDR3 DNA reads as TGTGCCAGCAGTTTAGGGGGGGCTGTGGAAAAACTGTTTTTT. Translating gives CASSLGGAVEKLFF.

V usage is TRBV15 and J usage is TRBJ2-7; possible D gene TRBD1, 5 bases. Germline CDR1 is LNHNV and CDR2 is YYDKDF (reference sequence). Trimming left V 0 bases short and J 3 bases short, with 12 bases between. CDR3 length: 15 amino acids. CDR3 loop: CATSRDVDSYYEQYF. CDR3 coding DNA: TGTGCCACCAGCAGAGATGTAGACAGTTACTACGAGCAGTACTTC. Using reference TRBV15 and TRBJ2-7 for the parts outside the CDR3, the full variable domain is DAMVIQNPRYQVTQFGKPVTLSCSQTLNHNVMYWYQQKSSQAPKLLFHYYDKDFNNEADTPDNFQSRRPNTSFCFLDIRSPGLGDTAMYLCATSRDVDSYYEQYFGPGTRLTVT.

The chain couples TRBV7-8 to TRBJ2-7, with unresolved D. Trimming stripped 2 bases from V and 9 bases from J, with 14 bases between. CDR3 length: 13 residues. CDR1 SGHVS and CDR2 FQNEAQ come from the germline V gene. The CDR3 here is CASSLRSHPGQYF. As DNA, the CDR3 is TGTGCCAGCAGCTTACGGTCCCATCCGGGGCAGTACTTC.

The CDR3, as DNA: TGTGCCAGCGTGGACAGGGGGGAAGAGACCCAGTACTTC. Translated: CASVDRGEETQYF. The chain is built from TRBV3-1 and TRBJ2-5; 10 bases are a match to TRBD1. This CDR3 comprises 13 residues. Germline V CDR1 and CDR2: LGHDT, YNNKEL (reference sequence). V lost 8 bases and J lost 3; bases outside the gene matches: 3.

This chain uses TRBV12-3 or TRBV12-4 with TRBJ1-3; D is ambiguous. V lost 7 bases and J 0 bases, leaving 13 bases between the germline ends. The CDR3 totals 15 residues. DNA for the CDR3: TGTGCCAGCACCTCCGACCCGAGCTCTGGAAACACCATATATTTT. Protein product: CASTSDPSSGNTIYF.